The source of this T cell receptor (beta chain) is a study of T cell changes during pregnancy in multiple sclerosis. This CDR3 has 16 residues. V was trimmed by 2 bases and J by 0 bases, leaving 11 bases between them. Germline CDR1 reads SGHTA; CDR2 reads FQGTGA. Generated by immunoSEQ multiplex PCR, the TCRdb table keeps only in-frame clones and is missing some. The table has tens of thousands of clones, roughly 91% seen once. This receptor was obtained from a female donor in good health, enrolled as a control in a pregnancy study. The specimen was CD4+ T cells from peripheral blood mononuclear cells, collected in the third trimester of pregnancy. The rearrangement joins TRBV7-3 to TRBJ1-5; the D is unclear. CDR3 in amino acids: CASSLPAGNSNQPQHF. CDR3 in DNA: TGTGCCAGCAGCTTACCCGCAGGTAATAGCAATCAGCCCCAGCATTTT.